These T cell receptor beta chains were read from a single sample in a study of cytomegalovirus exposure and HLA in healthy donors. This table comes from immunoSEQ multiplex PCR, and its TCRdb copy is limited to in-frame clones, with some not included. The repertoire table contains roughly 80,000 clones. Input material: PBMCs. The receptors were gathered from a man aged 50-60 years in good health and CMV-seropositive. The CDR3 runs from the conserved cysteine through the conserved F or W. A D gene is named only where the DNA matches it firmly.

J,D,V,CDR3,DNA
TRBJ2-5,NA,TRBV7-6,CASSLALLTQTQYF,TGTGCCAGCAGCTTAGCCCTTCTTACTCAGACCCAGTACTTC
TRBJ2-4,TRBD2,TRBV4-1,CASSQGASGRVQYF,TGCGCCAGCAGCCAAGGGGCTAGCGGGAGGGTTCAGTACTTC
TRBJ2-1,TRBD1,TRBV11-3,CASSLEEGANEQFF,TGTGCCAGCAGCTTAGAAGAGGGGGCAAATGAGCAGTTCTTC
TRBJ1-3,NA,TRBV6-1,CASSEATGQENTIYF,TGTGCCAGCAGTGAAGCCACAGGGCAAGAAAACACCATATATTTT
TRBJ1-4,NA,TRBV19,CASSAGKHLYSEKLFF,TGTGCCAGTAGTGCCGGAAAGCATCTGTATAGCGAAAAACTGTTTTTT
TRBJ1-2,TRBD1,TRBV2,CASSELGQGLRGYTF,TGTGCCAGCAGTGAATTGGGACAGGGCTTGCGGGGCTACACCTTC
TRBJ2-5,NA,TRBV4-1,CASSQEETLAFGQYF,TGCGCCAGCAGCCAAGAGGAGACTCTCGCCTTTGGGCAGTACTTC
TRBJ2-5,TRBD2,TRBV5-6,CASSSLPGLAGGETQYF,TGTGCCAGCAGCTCCTTACCGGGACTAGCGGGAGGAGAGACCCAGTACTTC
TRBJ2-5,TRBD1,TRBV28,CASSSTGGAGETQYF,TGTGCCAGCAGTTCCACAGGGGGCGCGGGGGAGACCCAGTACTTC
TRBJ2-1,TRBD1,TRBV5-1,CASSLEPTGGNEQFF,TGCGCCAGCAGCTTGGAACCCACAGGGGGCAATGAGCAGTTCTTC
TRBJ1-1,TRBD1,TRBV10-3,CAISTGANTEAFF,TGTGCCATCAGTACAGGGGCGAACACTGAAGCTTTCTTT
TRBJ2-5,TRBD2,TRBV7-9,CASSLPSGETQYF,TGTGCCAGCAGCTTACCTAGCGGCGAGACCCAGTACTTC
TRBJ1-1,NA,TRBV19,CASSIRITGTEAFF,TGTGCCAGTAGTATACGTATAACTGGCACTGAAGCTTTCTTT
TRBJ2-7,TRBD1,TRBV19,CASSSGTGSSYEQYF,TGTGCCAGTAGTTCCGGGACAGGGAGCTCCTACGAGCAGTACTTC
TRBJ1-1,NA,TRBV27,CASSSGYGTEAFF,TGTGCCAGCAGTTCAGGGTATGGAACTGAAGCTTTCTTT
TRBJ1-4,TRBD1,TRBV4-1,CASSQPFFRDRGSEKLFF,TGCGCCAGCAGCCAACCATTCTTTCGGGACAGGGGGTCTGAAAAACTGTTTTTT
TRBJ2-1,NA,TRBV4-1,CASSQDGIAAYNEQFF,TGCGCCAGCAGCCAAGATGGAATAGCGGCTTACAATGAGCAGTTCTTC
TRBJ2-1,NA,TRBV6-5,CASSYLRVRGNEQFF,TGTGCCAGCAGTTACCTCCGGGTCAGAGGGAATGAGCAGTTCTTC
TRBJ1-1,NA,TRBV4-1,CASSQAWIARDKNTEAFF,TGCGCCAGCAGCCAAGCATGGATCGCACGGGATAAGAACACTGAAGCTTTCTTT
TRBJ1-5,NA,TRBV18,CASSPSGGGPQHF,TGTGCCAGCTCACCATCGGGGGGTGGGCCCCAGCATTTT
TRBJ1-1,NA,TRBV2,CASSESQVAFF,TGTGCCAGCAGTGAGTCCCAGGTCGCTTTCTTT
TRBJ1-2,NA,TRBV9,CASSASPRRRVGGYTF,TGTGCCAGCAGCGCTTCCCCCCGGCGGCGGGTGGGTGGCTACACCTTC
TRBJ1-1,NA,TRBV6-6,CASGAGRQNTEAFF,TGTGCCAGTGGGGCGGGACGTCAGAACACTGAAGCTTTCTTT
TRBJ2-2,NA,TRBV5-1,CASSFRPGANTGELFF,TGCGCCAGCAGCTTTAGGCCAGGGGCGAACACCGGGGAGCTGTTTTTT
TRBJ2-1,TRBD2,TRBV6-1,CASSVGRASEQFF,TGTGCCAGCTCTGTCGGGAGGGCCAGTGAGCAGTTCTTC
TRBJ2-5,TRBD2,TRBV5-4,CASSSLAGREGETQYF,TGTGCCAGCAGTTCTCTAGCGGGGCGGGAGGGAGAGACCCAGTACTTC
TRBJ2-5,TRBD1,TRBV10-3,CAISQKGQEEGETQYF,TGTGCCATCAGTCAGAAAGGACAGGAAGAAGGAGAGACCCAGTACTTC
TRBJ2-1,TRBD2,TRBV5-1,CASRNRPGLAGGSNEQFF,TGCGCCAGCAGAAACCGGCCGGGACTAGCGGGAGGGAGCAATGAGCAGTTCTTC